Sample share makes the clone carrying this TCR beta chain medium-sized. Each cDNA molecule carried a unique molecular identifier. Each CDR3 protein is one row after TCRdb ran MiXCR on the 5' RACE reads. The repertoire consists of 15,000 to 20,000 distinct CDR3 sequences, with about 5% occurring once and the leading ten covering more than 6.5%. The CDR3 is made up of 14 amino acids. Germline V gene lookup returns CDR1 SGHRS and CDR2 YFSETQ. With 4 bases clipped from V and 2 bases from J, the junction kept 6 bases outside the gene matches. This entry is derived from a study of early T cells in non-severe SARS-CoV-2 infection. Study-level information: The sequenced material was bulk RNA from unsorted whole blood, and its chains were unpaired.

This TCR was sampled from an adult who was a healthcare worker with PCR-confirmed SARS-CoV-2 infection or an uninfected control (not recorded which). The chain uses TRBV5-1 and TRBJ2-7, with TRBD2 identical over 7 bases. The sample in question was whole blood, obtained at baseline. As DNA, the CDR3 is TGCGCCAGCAGCGCGGGGGACGGCCCCTACGAGCAGTACTTC. This sequence encodes CASSAGDGPYEQYF.